The text below deals with one T cell receptor beta chain. The antigen remains undetermined. Regarding time point: new active TB diagnosis, blood taken before or within 7 days of starting treatment. This entry comes from a study of T cells in tuberculosis. Study-level findings and limits: Smaller alpha distances in active tuberculosis partly reflected shorter CDR3-alpha lengths. A GMM-specific repertoire classifier reached roughly 90% accuracy, AUROC 0.7 to 0.9.

Profiling relied on immunoSEQ multiplex PCR, and the TCRdb table lists in-frame clones only, not all of them. The table includes tens of thousands of clones, roughly 96% detected once. V dropped 3 bases and J dropped 5; count of bases not matched to a gene: 3. The germline V gene encodes CDR1 SGHRS and CDR2 YFSETQ. The CDR3 totals 14 residues. This sample comprised PBMCs, obtained at tuberculosis diagnosis. The rearrangement links TRBV5-1 to TRBJ2-3; 10 bases map to TRBD1. This TCR came from an adult with tuberculosis. In nucleotides, the CDR3 is TGCGCCAGCAGCTCGGACAGGGGGAGAGATACGCAGTATTTT. Protein: CASSSDRGRDTQYF. Variable domain in full (rest from reference TRBV5-1 and TRBJ2-3): KAGVTQTPRYLIKTRGQQVTLSCSPISGHRSVSWYQQTPGQGLQFLFEYFSETQRNKGNFPGRFSGRQFSNSRSEMNVSTLELGDSALYLCASSSDRGRDTQYFGPGTRLTVL.